Following are 19 T cell receptor beta chains from one sample sequenced in a study of patients and donors after allogeneic stem cell transplantation. TCRdb ran MiXCR on the RT-PCR reads and lists one entry per CDR3 protein. The sample shows 150,000 to 200,000 distinct CDR3 sequences, roughly 30% of them seen only once. Sample: blood, either unsorted or a sorted T cell fraction (not recorded which). These receptor sequences come from a human donor who was either an allogeneic HSCT recipient or a stem cell or donor lymphocyte infusion donor (not recorded which). It is not recorded whose cells these are; they may come from a transplant donor.

The J gene is TRBJ2-1, the V gene TRBV7-3; no reliable D call. CDR3 length equals 13 residues. V shed 3 bases and J shed 4 bases, with 7 bases lying between them. Per the germline V gene, CDR1 is SGHTA and CDR2 is FQGTGA. As DNA, the CDR3 is TGTGCCAGCAGCTTCTCGAATTACAATGAGCAGTTCTTC. It translates to CASSFSNYNEQFF.

The V and J genes are TRBV18 and TRBJ2-7, with 7 bases aligning to TRBD2. J gave up 6 bases and V 6 bases, and 8 bases lay outside the gene matches. CDR1 and CDR2 (germline): KGHSH, LQKENI. The CDR3 is 13 amino acids. This CDR3 reads CASSVGLEREQYF. CDR3 coding DNA: TGTGCCAGCTCCGTCGGACTAGAACGCGAGCAGTACTTC.

The chain links TRBV6-2 or TRBV6-3 to TRBJ2-1; D gene unclear. V was trimmed by 2 bases and J by 7 bases, leaving 6 bases between them. The CDR3 has 12 amino acids. Germline CDR1 and CDR2: MNHEY and SVGEGT. The chain's CDR3 is CASSYVRNEQFF. The CDR3 DNA is TGTGCCAGCAGTTACGTCCGGAATGAGCAGTTCTTC.

This clonotype was recorded many times. The chain has TRBV6-5 and TRBJ1-3; perhaps TRBD1 as D (6 bases). V was clipped by 3 bases and J by 4 bases, with 16 bases between them. This CDR3 region has 16 residues. Germline V gene lookup returns CDR1 MNHEY and CDR2 SVGAGI. CDR3: CASSYSTRGAGNTIYF. For the CDR3, the DNA is TGTGCCAGCAGTTATTCCACCAGGGGAGCCGGAAACACCATATATTTT.

This clonotype was counted only a few times. The rearrangement uses TRBV6-5 and TRBJ1-2; 7 nucleotides line up with TRBD1. J was trimmed by 2 bases and V by 6 bases; bases with no gene match: 3. Looked up from germline, CDR1 is MNHEY and CDR2 is SVGAGI. The CDR3 is made up of 13 amino acids. The CDR3 loop reads CASRRDSNYGYTF. The CDR3 nucleotides read TGTGCCAGCAGGCGGGACAGCAACTATGGCTACACCTTC.

This clonotype came up a few times. The CDR3 bases are TGTGCCAGCAGTCTCGATGGGGACAGGCCCTATTTTTTT. Translated: CASSLDGDRPYFF. This chain links TRBV28 with TRBJ1-4; 8 bases are a match to TRBD1. In germline, CDR1 is MDHEN, CDR2 SYDVKM. The CDR3 sequence is 13 residues long. The trim removed 5 bases at V and 17 bases at J, leaving 13 bases unmatched.

This clonotype was counted at least ten times. The chain has TRBV29-1 and TRBJ1-2, with D unclear. V was trimmed by 0 bases and J by 2 bases, leaving 4 bases between them. The CDR3 contains 12 residues. The germline V gene encodes CDR1 SQVTM and CDR2 ANQGSEA. CDR3 sequence reads: CSVEEVNYGYTF. In DNA form, the CDR3 reads TGCAGCGTTGAAGAGGTAAACTATGGCTACACCTTC.

This clonotype was counted at least ten times. J is TRBJ1-5 and V is TRBV19; perhaps TRBD1 as D (6 bases). Germline CDR1 LNHDA, CDR2 SQIVND (reference sequence). This CDR3 has 14 residues. The V end lost 9 bases, the J end lost 8 bases, and 20 bases lay between the germline ends. In nucleotides, the CDR3 is TGTGCCAGCAGGACAGAAACCTACGATGAGCCCCAGCATTTT. This codes for CASRTETYDEPQHF. Full variable domain (missing parts from reference TRBV19 and TRBJ1-5): DGGITQSPKYLFRKEGQNVTLSCEQNLNHDAMYWYRQDPGQGLRLIYYSQIVNDFQKGDIAEGYSVSREKKESFPLTVTSAQKNPTAFYLCASRTETYDEPQHFGDGTRLSIL.

This clonotype is a singleton in its sample. The genes are TRBV2 and TRBJ2-5; weak D call: TRBD2 (6 bases). This CDR3 is built from 16 residues. Per germline, CDR1 SNHLY and CDR2 FYNNEI. The V end lost 6 bases, the J end lost 4 bases, and 21 bases lay between the germline ends. The CDR3 DNA follows: TGTGCCAGCAGGGGCCCTTTTCGAAACGGGAGAGAGACCCAGTACTTC. Its protein product is CASRGPFRNGRETQYF.

V gene TRBV15 combines with J gene TRBJ2-3; possible D gene TRBD2, 6 bases. CDR3 length equals 16 residues. Germline values: CDR1 LNHNV, CDR2 YYDKDF (reference sequence). Trimming shortened V by 3 bases and J by 0 bases, and 13 bases separated the two germline ends. This CDR3 reads CATSRPGLTSTDTQYF. The CDR3 region has the DNA TGTGCCACCAGCAGGCCGGGACTGACTAGCACAGATACGCAGTATTTT.

This chain's CDR3 is CASSQGIRAEETQYF. The DNA of the CDR3 is TGTGCCAGCAGCCAAGGTATTAGGGCAGAAGAGACCCAGTACTTC. The chain combines TRBV4-2 with TRBJ2-5; no definite D call. The germline gives CDR1 LGHNA, CDR2 YNFKEQ. CDR3 length equals 15 residues. Trimming shortened V by 1 base and J by 3 bases, and 12 bases separated the two germline ends.

V is TRBV7-9 and J is TRBJ2-3, with a possible D match to TRBD2 (6 bases). The CDR3 consists of 16 residues. The V gene lost 1 base and the J gene lost 2 bases, with 13 bases spanning the gap. Germline CDR1 SEHNR, CDR2 FQNEAQ (reference sequence). In DNA form, the CDR3 reads TGTGCCAGCAGCTTAGAGGCGGGAAGATACACAGATACGCAGTATTTT. This translates into CASSLEAGRYTDTQYF.

This clonotype was detected a few times. The chain links TRBV5-1 to TRBJ2-5; weak D call: TRBD2 (6 bases). The CDR3 length is 14 residues. Trimming took 5 bases from V and 4 from J, leaving 15 bases between them. Germline V gene sequence: CDR1 SGHRS, CDR2 YFSETQ. The DNA of the CDR3 is TGCGCCAGCAGGGACGTCAGAGCGGGAGAGACCCAGTACTTC. This encodes CASRDVRAGETQYF.

The chain recombines TRBV14 with TRBJ2-1; 8 positions agree with TRBD1. V dropped 3 bases and J dropped 8; count of bases not matched to a gene: 3. The germline V gene encodes CDR1 SGHDN and CDR2 FVKESK. CDR3 length: 13 amino acids. In DNA, the CDR3 is TGTGCCAGCAGCCACGGACAGGGCCATGAGCAGTTCTTC. It specifies CASSHGQGHEQFF.

A note on this clonotype: A clone one base away is much larger, so this may be a read error. This rearrangement joins TRBV18 to TRBJ1-3; D is unresolved. This CDR3 contains 12 residues. Germline V gene sequence: CDR1 KGHSH, CDR2 LQKENI. CDR3 loop: CASFDSGNPIYF. The CDR3 coding sequence is TGTGCCAGCTTCGACTCTGGAAACCCCATATATTTT.

This clonotype was seen a single time. The CDR3 nucleotides are TGTGCCTGGAAACAGGGGGCCCCGCTTTACGAGCAGTACTTC. It specifies CAWKQGAPLYEQYF. This chain uses TRBV30 with TRBJ2-7; TRBD1 aligns across 9 bases. The CDR3 is made up of 14 amino acids. Trimming removed 4 bases from V and 4 bases from J; junction bases left unmatched: 8. Germline V gene lookup returns CDR1 GTSNPN and CDR2 SVGIG (reference sequence).

V gene TRBV7-2 combines with J gene TRBJ2-1; tentatively, D is TRBD2 (6 bases). Trimming took 5 bases from V and 7 from J, leaving 18 bases between them. CDR1 and CDR2 from the germline V gene are SGHTA and FQGNSA. The CDR3 totals 15 residues. Here the CDR3 reads CASSRDSEPWNEQFF. CDR3 nucleotide sequence: TGTGCCAGCAGCAGGGACTCGGAGCCCTGGAATGAGCAGTTCTTC.

This rearrangement joins TRBV18 to TRBJ1-2; D gene uncertain. CDR3 size: 13 residues. The germline V gene has CDR1 KGHSH and CDR2 LQKENI. Trimming left V 2 bases short and J 8 bases short, with 12 bases between. CDR3 loop: CASSPSSERGYTF. The CDR3 nucleotides read TGTGCCAGCTCACCATCATCAGAGAGGGGCTACACCTTC.

This clonotype was counted a few times. The gene calls are TRBV6-5 and TRBJ2-7, with D possibly TRBD2 on 5 matching bases. CDR3 length: 18 residues. Per the germline V gene, CDR1 is MNHEY and CDR2 is SVGAGI. V dropped 4 bases and J dropped 2 bases, with 24 bases sitting between them. The CDR3 DNA reads TGTGCCAGCAGTTCCCCAGCTAGCCCCTACGCGATCCCCTACGAGCAGTACTTC. Amino acid sequence: CASSSPASPYAIPYEQYF.